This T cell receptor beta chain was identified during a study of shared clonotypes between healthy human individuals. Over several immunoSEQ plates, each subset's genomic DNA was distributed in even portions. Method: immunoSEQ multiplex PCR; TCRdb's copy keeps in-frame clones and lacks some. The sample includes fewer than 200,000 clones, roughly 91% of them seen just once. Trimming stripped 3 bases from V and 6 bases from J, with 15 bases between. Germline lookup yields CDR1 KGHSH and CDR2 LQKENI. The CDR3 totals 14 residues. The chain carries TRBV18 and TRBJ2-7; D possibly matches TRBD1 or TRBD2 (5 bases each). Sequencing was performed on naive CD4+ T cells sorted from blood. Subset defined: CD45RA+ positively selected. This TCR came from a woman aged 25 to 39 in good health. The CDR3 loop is CASSPGLASGEQYF. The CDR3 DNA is TGTGCCAGCTCACCGGGGCTAGCTTCGGGCGAGCAGTACTTC.